The clone carrying this T cell receptor beta chain was seen many times. This sample was taken from a study of molecular identifiers for immune sequencing clone quantification. TCRdb re-derived calls from the PCR reads in MiXCR, one entry per CDR3 protein. The sample has 600,000 to 650,000 distinct CDR3 sequences; nearly 20% are singletons. With 0 bases clipped from V and 4 bases from J, the junction kept 10 bases outside the gene matches. Germline assignment: CDR1 DFQATT and CDR2 SNEGSKA (reference sequence). CDR3 length: 17 amino acids. The chain is built from TRBV20-1 and TRBJ2-2, with 8 bases matching TRBD1. Sequenced material: naive CD8+ T cells from blood, with Jurkat cell RNA spiked in. Subset noted: FACS-sorted CD8+CD4-CCR7+CD45RA+ naive T cells. The TCR was taken from a human donor in good health. Some libraries in this study had Jurkat cell RNA spiked in. CDR3 in amino acids: CSARDQGAPTITGELFF. CDR3 in DNA: TGCAGTGCTAGAGATCAGGGGGCTCCTACCATCACCGGGGAGCTGTTTTTT.